This T cell receptor (beta chain) emerged from a study of cytomegalovirus exposure and HLA in healthy donors. The PCR contained 60 Vbeta and 13 Jbeta primers. The authors' processing: Unique TCR beta chains totaled roughly 79 million in a later count, with roughly 11 million of them shared. Sequencing was performed with immunoSEQ multiplex PCR; in TCRdb, only in-frame clones are kept and a portion is missing. V, J and clone size are taken as reported in that table, and D and trimming were inferred from the DNA itself. The data show around 97,000 clones, with under 85% seen just once and approximately 3.7% held by the top ten. Germline V lookup: CDR1 SGHRS, CDR2 YFSETQ. V gave up 1 base and J gave up 10 bases, with 17 bases separating them. This CDR3 has 14 amino acids.

The TCR was taken from a man aged 45-65 years in good health and CMV-seropositive. V gene TRBV5-1 combines with J gene TRBJ1-1; TRBD1 might be the D (5 bases). The specimen was PBMCs. CDR3 DNA sequence: TGCGCCAGCAGCTTGAATCCAGGGCGACGTGGAGCTTTCTTT. Translated, it gives CASSLNPGRRGAFF.